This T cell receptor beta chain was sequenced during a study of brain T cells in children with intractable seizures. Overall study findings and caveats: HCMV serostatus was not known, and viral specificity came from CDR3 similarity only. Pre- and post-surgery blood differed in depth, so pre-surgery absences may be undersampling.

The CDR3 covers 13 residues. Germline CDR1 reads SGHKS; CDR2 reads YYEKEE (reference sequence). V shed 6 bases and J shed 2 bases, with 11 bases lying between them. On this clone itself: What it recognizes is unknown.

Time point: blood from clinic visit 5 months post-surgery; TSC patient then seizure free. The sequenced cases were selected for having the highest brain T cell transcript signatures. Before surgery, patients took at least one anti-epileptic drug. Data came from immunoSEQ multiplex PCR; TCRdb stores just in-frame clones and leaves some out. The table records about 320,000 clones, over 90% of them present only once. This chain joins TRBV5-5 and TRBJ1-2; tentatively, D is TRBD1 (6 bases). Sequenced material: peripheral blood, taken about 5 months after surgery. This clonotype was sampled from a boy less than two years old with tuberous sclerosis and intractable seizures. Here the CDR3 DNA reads TGTGCCAGCAACCCTGACAGGAACTATGGCTACACCTTC. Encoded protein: CASNPDRNYGYTF.